The source of this T cell receptor beta chain is a study of T cell repertoires in cytomegalovirus infection. On the study more broadly: Public TCR beta signatures were indicative of both CMV infection and a matching HLA type. General study findings and limits: Summed frequency of public TCR beta families distinguished CMV carriers with the relevant HLA.

MiXCR, run by TCRdb on the reads, gives a single entry per CDR3 protein. The repertoire holds some 300,000 distinct CDR3 sequences, roughly an eighth seen once, with about 8.7% in the top ten. In this sample, this clonotype turned up a few times. Its antigen is still unknown. V was pared by 0 bases and J by 1 base, with 3 bases of the junction left unmatched. Germline-derived CDR1 and CDR2 are SGDLS and YYNGEE. This CDR3 contains 15 residues. V gene TRBV9 combines with J gene TRBJ1-1; 7 positions match TRBD1. This receptor was identified in a human donor in good health (CMV status not recorded). Some clones in this sample may be carry-over from other donors' samples. The specimen was PBMCs. CDR3 sequence (DNA): TGTGCCAGCAGCGTAGGTCAGGGGGGGAACACTGAAGCTTTCTTT. As protein: CASSVGQGGNTEAFF. Using reference TRBV9 and TRBJ1-1 for the parts outside the CDR3, the full variable domain is DSGVTQTPKHLITATGQRVTLRCSPRSGDLSVYWYQQSLDQGLQFLIQYYNGEERAKGNILERFSAQQFPDLHSELNLSSLELGDSALYFCASSVGQGGNTEAFFGQGTRLTVV.